Below are 7 T cell receptor beta chains sequenced from a single sample in a study of blood T cell repertoires in COVID-19. Here immunoSEQ multiplex PCR was the method, and the copy in TCRdb shows in-frame clones only, minus some. The sample includes 350,000 to 400,000 clones, approximately 84% of them seen just once. Material for sequencing was PBMCs or T cells enriched from blood (not recorded which). The receptors were gathered from a woman aged 25 to 39 who had recovered from COVID-19.

The V and J genes are TRBV12-3 or TRBV12-4 and TRBJ2-1; 9 bases match TRBD1. The J segment lost 10 bases and the V segment lost 6 bases, leaving 4 bases of the junction unmatched. This CDR3 spans 12 amino acids. CDR3 DNA: TGTGCCAGCAGCTCGGACAGGGGCGAGCAGTTCTTC. Translating gives CASSSDRGEQFF.

The V call is TRBV29-1, the J call TRBJ2-7; D gene uncertain. The germline CDR1 and CDR2 sequences are SQVTM and ANQGSEA. The CDR3 has 14 amino acids. Trimming removed 3 bases from V and 5 bases from J, with 17 bases in between. CDR3 in amino acids: CSVEAAIGVHEQYF. The CDR3 coding sequence is TGCAGCGTTGAGGCGGCCATCGGAGTCCACGAGCAGTACTTC.

The V call is TRBV10-3, the J call TRBJ1-2; 7 positions match TRBD1. The CDR3 is 12 amino acids. V was pared by 6 bases and J by 6 bases, with 4 bases of the junction left unmatched. Per the germline V gene, CDR1 is ENHRY and CDR2 is SYGVKD. The CDR3: CAISGQADGYTF. CDR3 nucleotides: TGTGCCATCAGCGGACAGGCTGATGGCTACACCTTC.

V usage is TRBV5-6 and J usage is TRBJ2-2; TRBD2 matches 15 bases. The CDR3 runs to 16 residues. CDR1 and CDR2 (germline): SGHDT, YYEEEE. The ends lost 4 bases at V and 4 bases at J; junction bases unmatched: 2. The CDR3 loop is CASSRGLAGGTGELFF. CDR3 in DNA: TGTGCCAGCAGCAGGGGACTAGCGGGGGGCACCGGGGAGCTGTTTTTT.

The chain employs TRBV6-4 and TRBJ2-1; 8 bases agree with TRBD2. The CDR3 has 15 amino acids. Germline loops: CDR1 MRHNA, CDR2 SNTAGT. The trim removed 4 bases at V and 5 bases at J, leaving 7 bases unmatched. Written as DNA, the CDR3 is TGTGCCAGCAGTGGGTCAGCGGGAGACCACAATGAGCAGTTCTTC. Protein product: CASSGSAGDHNEQFF.

This clone has just a few counts. CDR3 sequence (DNA): TGTGCCAGCAGCCGTAGCGGGGGGGCGGATGAGCAGTTCTTC. Translating gives CASSRSGGADEQFF. V is TRBV7-2 and J is TRBJ2-1, with 11 bases matching TRBD2. J was trimmed by 8 bases and V by 5 bases; bases with no gene match: 5. CDR3 length equals 14 residues. CDR1 and CDR2 from the germline V gene are SGHTA and FQGNSA.

J is TRBJ1-1 and V is TRBV7-3, with TRBD1 identical over 7 bases. Germline V gene data show CDR1 as SGHTA and CDR2 as FQGTGA. Trimming took 0 bases from V and 3 from J; bases not matched to a gene: 4. The CDR3 has 15 amino acids. CDR3 in DNA: TGTGCCAGCAGCTTAACGTACGGGACAGACACTGAAGCTTTCTTT. Amino acids: CASSLTYGTDTEAFF.